This entry features one T cell receptor (beta chain) sequence. This record belongs to a study of blood T cell repertoires in COVID-19. Study information: Material from acute and convalescent COVID-19 was sourced from the United States, Italy and Spain.

Germline CDR1 and CDR2: SGHNT and YYREEE (reference sequence). The length of the CDR3 is 14 residues. Trimming removed 2 bases at V and 1 base at J, with 9 bases between. The repertoire was sequenced with immunoSEQ multiplex PCR; TCRdb's copy has only in-frame clones and lacks some. The table has 140,000 to 150,000 clones, 60% to 85% seen once. The V call is TRBV5-4, the J call TRBJ2-5, with D perhaps matching TRBD2 (5 bases). Material: peripheral blood. The source of this sequence is a woman between 55 and 75 years old with acute or convalescent COVID-19. CDR3 sequence (DNA): TGTGCCAGCAGCTTTCGGGGAGTCCAAGAGACCCAGTACTTC. This gives the protein CASSFRGVQETQYF.